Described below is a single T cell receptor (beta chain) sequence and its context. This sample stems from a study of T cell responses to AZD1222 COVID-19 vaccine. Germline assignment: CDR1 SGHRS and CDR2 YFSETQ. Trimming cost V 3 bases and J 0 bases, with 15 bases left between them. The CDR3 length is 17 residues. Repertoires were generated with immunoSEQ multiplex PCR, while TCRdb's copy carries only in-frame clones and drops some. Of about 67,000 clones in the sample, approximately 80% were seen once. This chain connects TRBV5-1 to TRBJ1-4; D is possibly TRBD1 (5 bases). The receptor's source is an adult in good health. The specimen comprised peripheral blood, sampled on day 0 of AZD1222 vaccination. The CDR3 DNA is TGCGCCAGCAGCTGGGCCGGGGGGACTGCAACTAATGAAAAACTGTTTTTT. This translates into CASSWAGGTATNEKLFF.